The 8 T cell receptor beta chains reported below all come from one sample, sequenced in a study of shared clonotypes between healthy human individuals. Sequenced by immunoSEQ multiplex PCR; TCRdb stores in-frame clones only, minus some. In the table there are roughly 2 million clones, 90% to 97% of which are singletons. The sequencing input was naive CD4+ T cells sorted from blood. This sample's subset: CD45RA+ positively selected. These receptors all stem from a man aged 18 to 29 in good health.

This clone came up once. The J gene is TRBJ2-2, the V gene TRBV9; 12 bases line up with TRBD2. The J segment lost 8 bases and the V segment lost 4 bases, leaving 9 bases of the junction unmatched. The CDR3 runs to 16 residues. CDR1 is SGDLS, CDR2 YYNGEE, per germline. The CDR3 nucleotides read TGTGCCAGCAGCCGACTAGCGGGGGACCCGGGAGGGGAGCTGTTTTTT. Its protein product is CASSRLAGDPGGELFF. Filled out from reference TRBV9 and TRBJ2-2, the complete variable domain reads DSGVTQTPKHLITATGQRVTLRCSPRSGDLSVYWYQQSLDQGLQFLIQYYNGEERAKGNILERFSAQQFPDLHSELNLSSLELGDSALYFCASSRLAGDPGGELFFGEGSRLTVL.

The rearrangement joins TRBV5-4 to TRBJ1-2; a possible D gene is TRBD1 (6 bases). Germline loops: CDR1 SGHNT, CDR2 YYREEE (reference sequence). This CDR3 has 15 amino acids. Trimming shortened V by 3 bases and J by 3 bases, and 15 bases separated the two germline ends. The CDR3 protein is CASSSRQAGDYGYTF. DNA of the CDR3: TGTGCCAGCAGCTCCAGACAGGCTGGAGACTATGGCTACACCTTC.

The genes are TRBV6-5 and TRBJ2-7; 7 bases are a match to TRBD2. In germline, CDR1 is MNHEY, CDR2 SVGAGI. CDR3 length equals 15 residues. V shed 2 bases and J 0 bases; nucleotides not matched to a gene: 4. CDR3 DNA: TGTGCCAGCAGTTACACTGCGGGAGCCTCCTACGAGCAGTACTTC. This translates into CASSYTAGASYEQYF.

A word on this clone: Other DNA sequences in this specimen translate into the identical CDR3. J is TRBJ1-2 and V is TRBV11-2; no reliable D call. CDR1 SGHAT and CDR2 FQNNGV come from the germline V gene. V lost 0 bases and J lost 2, with 7 bases in between. The CDR3 length is 14 residues. CDR3 bases: TGTGCCAGCAGCTTAGATACGGGAAACTATGGCTACACCTTC. Encoded protein: CASSLDTGNYGYTF.

This clone was recorded once. This chain connects TRBV5-6 to TRBJ1-4; D is unresolved. Trimming cost V 4 bases and J 1 base, with 11 bases left between them. The CDR3 runs to 15 residues. CDR1 and CDR2 from the germline V gene are SGHDT and YYEEEE. CDR3 coding DNA: TGTGCCAGCAGCGTAAGGACGGTAACTAATGAAAAACTGTTTTTT. Residues: CASSVRTVTNEKLFF.

V gene TRBV9 combines with J gene TRBJ1-1; the D gene is possibly TRBD1 (5 bases). The CDR3 is 15 amino acids. Germline V lookup: CDR1 SGDLS, CDR2 YYNGEE. V lost 3 bases to trimming and J lost 6 bases, with 18 bases between them. CDR3 in DNA: TGTGCCAGCAGCGGGGGGGACCTCCCAACCCCTGAAGCTTTCTTT. Protein: CASSGGDLPTPEAFF.

The rearrangement uses TRBV11-1 and TRBJ1-1; D possibly corresponds to TRBD1 (5 bases). The CDR3 runs 14 residues. V lost 5 bases and J 1 base, leaving 11 bases between the germline ends. Germline CDR1 SGHAT, CDR2 FQDESV (reference sequence). DNA of the CDR3: TGTGCCAGCAGCGCGGAGGGGCGGAACACTGAAGCTTTCTTT. This sequence encodes CASSAEGRNTEAFF.

The chain links TRBV19 to TRBJ1-1; maybe TRBD1 (5 bases). The length of the CDR3 is 16 residues. Per germline, CDR1 LNHDA and CDR2 SQIVND (reference sequence). Between the trimmed V and J ends, which lost 4 bases and 5 bases, there was a span of 20 bases. CDR3 protein: CASSTGSGLFGTEAFF. For the CDR3, the DNA is TGTGCCAGTAGTACTGGGTCAGGGCTTTTCGGGACTGAAGCTTTCTTT.